This T cell receptor (beta chain) was captured by sequencing in a study of long-term antiretroviral therapy in people with HIV. Study summary: The immediate-ART recommendation dates to 2015, and the earliest samples predate it by about a decade. General study points: When set beside controls, HIV repertoires had CDR3 length ranges that were narrower.

Two or more post-ART PBMC samples, plus at least one pre-ART sample, were available for each donor. At the survey level, the v3.0 immunoSEQ assay was run. The protocol was immunoSEQ multiplex PCR, while the TCRdb copy is restricted to in-frame clones and leaves out a portion. The sample lists some 30,000 clones, 80% to 95% occurring once. Germline assignment: CDR1 LNHNV and CDR2 YYDKDF (reference sequence). The CDR3 length is 17 residues. The ends lost 2 bases at V and 1 base at J; junction bases unmatched: 5. To note about this clone: Its matching antigen is unknown.

The clonotype originates from a woman aged 35 to 49 with HIV. This chain links TRBV15 with TRBJ1-3; 10 positions agree with TRBD1. The specimen comprised unsorted PBMCs, sampled 5 to 5.5 years after starting antiretroviral therapy. The CDR3 region has the DNA TGTGCCACCAGCAGAAAAAGGGGACAGGGGTCTGGAAACACCATATATTTT. Translating gives CATSRKRGQGSGNTIYF.